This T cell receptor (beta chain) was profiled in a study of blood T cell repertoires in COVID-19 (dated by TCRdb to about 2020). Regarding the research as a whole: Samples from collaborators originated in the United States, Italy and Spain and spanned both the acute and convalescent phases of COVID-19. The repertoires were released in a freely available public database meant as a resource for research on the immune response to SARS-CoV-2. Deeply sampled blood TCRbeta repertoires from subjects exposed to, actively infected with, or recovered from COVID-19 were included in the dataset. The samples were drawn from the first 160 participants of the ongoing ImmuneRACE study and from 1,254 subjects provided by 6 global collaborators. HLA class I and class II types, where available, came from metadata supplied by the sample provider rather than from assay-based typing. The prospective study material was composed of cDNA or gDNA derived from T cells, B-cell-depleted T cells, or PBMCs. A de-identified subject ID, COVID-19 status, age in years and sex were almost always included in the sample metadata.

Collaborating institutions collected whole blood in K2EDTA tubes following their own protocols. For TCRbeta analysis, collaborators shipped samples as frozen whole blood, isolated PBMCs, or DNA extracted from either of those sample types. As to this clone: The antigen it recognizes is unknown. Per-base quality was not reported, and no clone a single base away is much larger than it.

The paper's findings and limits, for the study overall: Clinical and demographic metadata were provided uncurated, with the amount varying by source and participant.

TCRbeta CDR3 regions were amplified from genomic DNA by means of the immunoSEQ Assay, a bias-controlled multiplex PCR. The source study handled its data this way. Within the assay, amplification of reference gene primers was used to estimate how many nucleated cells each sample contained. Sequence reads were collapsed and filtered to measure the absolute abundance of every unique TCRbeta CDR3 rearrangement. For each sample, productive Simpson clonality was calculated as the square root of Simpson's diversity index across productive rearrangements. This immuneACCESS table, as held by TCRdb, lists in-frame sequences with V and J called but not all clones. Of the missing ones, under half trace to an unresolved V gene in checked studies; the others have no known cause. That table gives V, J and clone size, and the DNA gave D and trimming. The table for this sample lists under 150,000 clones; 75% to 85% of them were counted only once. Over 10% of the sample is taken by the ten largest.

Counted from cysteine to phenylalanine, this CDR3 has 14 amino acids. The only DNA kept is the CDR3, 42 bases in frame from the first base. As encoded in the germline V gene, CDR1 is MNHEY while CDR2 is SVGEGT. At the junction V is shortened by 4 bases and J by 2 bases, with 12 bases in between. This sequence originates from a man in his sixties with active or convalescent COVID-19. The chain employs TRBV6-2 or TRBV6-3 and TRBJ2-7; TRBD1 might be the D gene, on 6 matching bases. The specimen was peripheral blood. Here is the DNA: TGTGCCAGCAGTTTGAGGGGGACACCCTACGAGCAGTACTTC. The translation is CASSLRGTPYEQYF.